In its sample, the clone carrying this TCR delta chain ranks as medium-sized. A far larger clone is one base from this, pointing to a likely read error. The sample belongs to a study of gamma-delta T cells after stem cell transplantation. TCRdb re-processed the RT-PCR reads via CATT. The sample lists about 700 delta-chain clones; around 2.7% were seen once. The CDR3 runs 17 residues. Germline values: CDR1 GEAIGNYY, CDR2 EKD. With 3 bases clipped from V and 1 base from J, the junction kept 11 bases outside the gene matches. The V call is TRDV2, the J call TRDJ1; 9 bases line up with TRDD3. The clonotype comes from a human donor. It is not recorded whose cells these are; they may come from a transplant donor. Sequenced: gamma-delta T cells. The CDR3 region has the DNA TGTGCCTGTGACGCTCTGGGGGATTCCTTGATCACCGATAAACTCATCTTT. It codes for CACDALGDSLITDKLIF.